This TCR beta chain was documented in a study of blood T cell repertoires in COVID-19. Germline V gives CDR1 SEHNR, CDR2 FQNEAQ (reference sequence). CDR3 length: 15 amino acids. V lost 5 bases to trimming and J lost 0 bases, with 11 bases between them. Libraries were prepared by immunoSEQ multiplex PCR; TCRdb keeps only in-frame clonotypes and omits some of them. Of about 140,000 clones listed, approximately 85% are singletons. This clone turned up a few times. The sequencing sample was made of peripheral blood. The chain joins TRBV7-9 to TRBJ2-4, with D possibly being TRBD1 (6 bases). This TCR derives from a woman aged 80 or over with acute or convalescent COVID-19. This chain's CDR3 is CASSLRGGAKNIQYF. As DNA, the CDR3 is TGTGCCAGCAGCCTGAGAGGGGGAGCCAAAAACATTCAGTACTTC.